This entry describes one T cell receptor (beta chain). Its antigen is unknown. Profiled with immunoSEQ multiplex PCR; TCRdb holds only in-frame clones, not every one. Among over 150,000 clones listed, roughly 85% were seen once. The CDR3 is made up of 16 amino acids. V lost 3 bases to trimming and J lost 0 bases, with 14 bases between them. Germline CDR1 is MDHEN and CDR2 is SYDVKM. This record comes from a study of cytomegalovirus exposure and HLA in healthy donors. General observations from the study: About 150 TCR beta chains were listed as cytomegalovirus-associated. A later analysis found first-cohort TCR clusters tended to co-occur in the 100 to 150 validation repertoires.

The TCR comes from a man aged 18-30 years in good health and CMV-seropositive. Sequencing used PBMCs. The chain recombines TRBV28 with TRBJ1-1, with D unresolved. In nucleotides, the CDR3 is TGTGCCAGCAGTTTCATTGGGTCAGACTTGAACACTGAAGCTTTCTTT. Translation: CASSFIGSDLNTEAFF.